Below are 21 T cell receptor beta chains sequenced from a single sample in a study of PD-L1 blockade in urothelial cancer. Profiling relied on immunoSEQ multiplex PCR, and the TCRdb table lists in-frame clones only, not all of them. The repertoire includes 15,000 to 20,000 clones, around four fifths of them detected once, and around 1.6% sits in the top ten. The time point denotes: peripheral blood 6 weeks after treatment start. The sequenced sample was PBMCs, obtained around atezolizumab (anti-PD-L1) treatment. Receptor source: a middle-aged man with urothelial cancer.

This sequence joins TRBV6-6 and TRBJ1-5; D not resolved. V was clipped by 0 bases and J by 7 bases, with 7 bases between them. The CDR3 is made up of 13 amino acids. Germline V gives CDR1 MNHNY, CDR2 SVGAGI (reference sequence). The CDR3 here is CASSYSRAQPQHF. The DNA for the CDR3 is TGTGCCAGCAGTTACTCGAGGGCCCAGCCCCAGCATTTT.

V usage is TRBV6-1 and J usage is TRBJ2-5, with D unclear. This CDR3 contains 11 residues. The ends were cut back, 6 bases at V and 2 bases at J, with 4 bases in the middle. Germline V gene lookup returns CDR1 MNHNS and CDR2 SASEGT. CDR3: CASSSQETQYF. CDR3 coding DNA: TGTGCCAGCAGCTCTCAAGAGACCCAGTACTTC.

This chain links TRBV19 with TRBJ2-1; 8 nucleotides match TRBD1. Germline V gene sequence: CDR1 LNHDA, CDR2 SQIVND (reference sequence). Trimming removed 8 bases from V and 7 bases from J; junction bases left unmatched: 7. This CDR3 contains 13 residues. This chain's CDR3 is CASARQGLNEQFF. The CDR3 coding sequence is TGTGCCAGTGCCAGACAGGGGCTGAATGAGCAGTTCTTC.

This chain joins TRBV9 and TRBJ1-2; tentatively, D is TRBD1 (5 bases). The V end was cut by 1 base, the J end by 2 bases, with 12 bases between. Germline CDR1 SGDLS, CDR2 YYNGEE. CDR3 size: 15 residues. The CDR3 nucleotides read TGTGCCAGCAGCGTAAGCGGGGCCTTAAACTATGGCTACACCTTC. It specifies CASSVSGALNYGYTF.

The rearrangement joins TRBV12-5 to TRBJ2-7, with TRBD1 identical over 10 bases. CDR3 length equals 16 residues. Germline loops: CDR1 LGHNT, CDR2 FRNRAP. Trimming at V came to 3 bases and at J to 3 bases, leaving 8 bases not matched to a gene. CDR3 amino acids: CASGLWGTGAIYEQYF. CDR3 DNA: TGTGCTAGTGGTTTATGGGGGACAGGGGCTATCTACGAGCAGTACTTC.

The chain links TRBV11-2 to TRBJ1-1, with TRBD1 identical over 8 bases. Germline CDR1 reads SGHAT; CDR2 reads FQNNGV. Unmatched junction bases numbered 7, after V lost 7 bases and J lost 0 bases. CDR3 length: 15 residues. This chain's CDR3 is CASINQGALNTEAFF. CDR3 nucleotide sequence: TGTGCCAGCATCAACCAGGGGGCGTTGAACACTGAAGCTTTCTTT.

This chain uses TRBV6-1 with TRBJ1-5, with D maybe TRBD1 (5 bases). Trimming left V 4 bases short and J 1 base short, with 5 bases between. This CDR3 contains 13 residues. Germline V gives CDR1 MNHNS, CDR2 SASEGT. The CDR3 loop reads CASSGQSNQPQHF. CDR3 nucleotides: TGTGCCAGCAGTGGACAGAGCAATCAGCCCCAGCATTTT.

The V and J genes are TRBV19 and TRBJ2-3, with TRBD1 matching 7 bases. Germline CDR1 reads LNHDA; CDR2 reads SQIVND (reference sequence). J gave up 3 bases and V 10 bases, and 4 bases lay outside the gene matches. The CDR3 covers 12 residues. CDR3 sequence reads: CATRDSTDTQYF. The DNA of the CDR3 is TGTGCCACCAGGGACAGTACAGATACGCAGTATTTT.

CDR3 region: CSVATSPRETQYF. The CDR3 coding sequence is TGCAGCGTCGCAACTAGCCCCAGGGAGACCCAGTACTTC. This sequence joins TRBV29-1 and TRBJ2-5, with a possible D match to TRBD2 (6 bases). The V and J ends lost 6 bases and 5 bases respectively, with 16 bases between them. CDR1 is SQVTM, CDR2 ANQGSEA, per germline. CDR3 length: 13 residues.

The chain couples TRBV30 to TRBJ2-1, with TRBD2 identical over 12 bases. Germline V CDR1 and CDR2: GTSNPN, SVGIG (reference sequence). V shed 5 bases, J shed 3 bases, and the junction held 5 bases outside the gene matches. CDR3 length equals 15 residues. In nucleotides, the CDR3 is TGTGCCTGGGGGACTAGCGGGTTTGACTACAATGAGCAGTTCTTC. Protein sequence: CAWGTSGFDYNEQFF.

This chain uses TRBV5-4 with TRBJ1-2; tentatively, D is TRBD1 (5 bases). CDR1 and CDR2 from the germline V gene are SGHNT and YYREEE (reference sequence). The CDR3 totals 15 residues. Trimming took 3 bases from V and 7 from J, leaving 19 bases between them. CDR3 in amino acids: CASSSGGGQRSGYTF. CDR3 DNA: TGTGCCAGCAGCTCGGGGGGGGGTCAGCGGTCTGGCTACACCTTC.

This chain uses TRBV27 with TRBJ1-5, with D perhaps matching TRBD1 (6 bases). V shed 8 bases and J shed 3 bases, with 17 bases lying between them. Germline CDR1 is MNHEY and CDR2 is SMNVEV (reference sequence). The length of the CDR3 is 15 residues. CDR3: CASRLGGAFNQPQHF. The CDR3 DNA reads TGTGCCAGCCGTCTAGGGGGGGCTTTCAATCAGCCCCAGCATTTT.

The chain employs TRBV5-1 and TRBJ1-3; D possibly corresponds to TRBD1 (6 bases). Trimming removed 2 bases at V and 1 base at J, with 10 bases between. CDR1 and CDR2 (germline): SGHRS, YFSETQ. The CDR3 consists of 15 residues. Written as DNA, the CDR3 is TGCGCCAGCAGCTTACCACAGGGTTCTGGAAACACCATATATTTT. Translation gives CASSLPQGSGNTIYF.

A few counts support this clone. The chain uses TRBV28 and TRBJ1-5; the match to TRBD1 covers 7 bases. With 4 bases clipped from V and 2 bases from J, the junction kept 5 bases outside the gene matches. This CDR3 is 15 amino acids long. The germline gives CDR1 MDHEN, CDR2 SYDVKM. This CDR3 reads CASSSQGIGNQPQHF. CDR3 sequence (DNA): TGTGCCAGCAGTTCACAGGGGATTGGCAATCAGCCCCAGCATTTT.

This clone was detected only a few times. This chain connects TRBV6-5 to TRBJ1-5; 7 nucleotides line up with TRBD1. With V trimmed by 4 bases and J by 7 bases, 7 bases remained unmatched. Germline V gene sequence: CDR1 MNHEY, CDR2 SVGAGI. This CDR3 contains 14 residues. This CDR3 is CASSSTGSRQPQHF. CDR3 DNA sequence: TGTGCCAGCAGTTCGACAGGGTCTAGACAGCCCCAGCATTTT.

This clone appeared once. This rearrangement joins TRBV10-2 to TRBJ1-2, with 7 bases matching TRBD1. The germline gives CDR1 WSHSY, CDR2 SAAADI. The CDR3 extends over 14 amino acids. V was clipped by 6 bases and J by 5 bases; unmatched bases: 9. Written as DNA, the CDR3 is TGCGCCAGCAGACCCGGGACAGAGGCTTATGGCTACACCTTC. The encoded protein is CASRPGTEAYGYTF.

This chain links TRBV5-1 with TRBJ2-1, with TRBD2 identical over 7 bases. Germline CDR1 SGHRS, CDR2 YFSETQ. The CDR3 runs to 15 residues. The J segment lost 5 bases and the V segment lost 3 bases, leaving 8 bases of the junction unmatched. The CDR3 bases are TGCGCCAGCAGCTGGGGGGGAGCGGGTAACAATGAGCAGTTCTTC. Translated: CASSWGGAGNNEQFF. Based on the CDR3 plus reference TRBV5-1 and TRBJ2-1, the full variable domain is KAGVTQTPRYLIKTRGQQVTLSCSPISGHRSVSWYQQTPGQGLQFLFEYFSETQRNKGNFPGRFSGRQFSNSRSEMNVSTLELGDSALYLCASSWGGAGNNEQFFGPGTRLTVL.

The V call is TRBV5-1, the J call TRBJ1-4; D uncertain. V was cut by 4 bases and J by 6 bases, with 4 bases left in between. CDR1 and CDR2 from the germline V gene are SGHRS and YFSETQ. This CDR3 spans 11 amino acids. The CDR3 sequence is CASSPDEKLFF. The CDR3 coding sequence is TGCGCCAGCAGCCCAGATGAAAAACTGTTTTTT.

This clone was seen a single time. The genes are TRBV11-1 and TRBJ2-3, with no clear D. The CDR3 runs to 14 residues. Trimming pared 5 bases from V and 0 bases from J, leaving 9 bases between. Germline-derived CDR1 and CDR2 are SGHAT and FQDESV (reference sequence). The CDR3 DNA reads TGTGCCAGCAGCGCCTCCGAGAGCACAGATACGCAGTATTTT. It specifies CASSASESTDTQYF.

The CDR3 protein is CASSLNQGIGNTEAFF. The CDR3 coding sequence is TGTGCCAGCAGCTTAAACCAGGGGATAGGGAACACTGAAGCTTTCTTT. The chain is built from TRBV7-9 and TRBJ1-1; D is perhaps TRBD1 (6 bases). V was cut by 2 bases and J by 1 base, with 14 bases left in between. The CDR3 has 16 amino acids. CDR1 SEHNR and CDR2 FQNEAQ come from the germline V gene (reference sequence). Filled out from reference TRBV7-9 and TRBJ1-1, the complete variable domain reads DTGVSQNPRHKITKRGQNVTFRCDPISEHNRLYWYRQTLGQGPEFLTYFQNEAQLEKSRLLSDRFSAERPKGSFSTLEIQRTEQGDSAMYLCASSLNQGIGNTEAFFGQGTRLTVV.

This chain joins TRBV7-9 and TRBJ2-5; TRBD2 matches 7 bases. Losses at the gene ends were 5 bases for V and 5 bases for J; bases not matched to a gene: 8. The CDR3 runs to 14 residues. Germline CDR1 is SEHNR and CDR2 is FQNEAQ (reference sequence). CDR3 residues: CASSRSGGDETQYF. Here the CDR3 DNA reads TGTGCCAGCAGCCGTTCGGGAGGTGATGAGACCCAGTACTTC.